The 25 T cell receptor beta chains presented below share a single source sample, sequenced in a study of T cells in Graves' hyperthyroidism and ophthalmopathy (dated by TCRdb to about 2019). To prepare the library, multiplex PCR was applied. Sequencing was carried out with an Illumina HiSeq 2000. The TCR beta CDR3 regions were amplified from RNA transcripts. The TCR CDR3 was subjected to a first round of RT-PCR using the HTBI primer set and the Qiagen OneStep RT-PCR kit. TCRdb applied fastp at Q25 and MiXCR to the public reads, then kept only in-frame beta chains. Each CDR3 protein appears once, grouped with its most common genes and DNA. In all, the sample holds some 460,000 distinct CDR3 sequences, and 15% to 18% of those were seen once. Approximately 8% of the sample lies in the top ten. Sequenced input: blood. These receptors were collected from a woman between 18 and 29 years old with Graves' hyperthyroidism.

This clonotype was detected ten times or more. The chain links TRBV3-1 to TRBJ2-5; D is possibly TRBD1 (6 bases). The length of the CDR3 is 14 residues. Trimming stripped 6 bases from V and 5 bases from J, with 16 bases between. From germline, CDR1 is LGHDT and CDR2 YNNKEL (reference sequence). CDR3 protein: CASSPPGDLETQYF. The CDR3 nucleotides are TGTGCCAGCAGTCCTCCAGGGGATTTGGAGACCCAGTACTTC.

Regarding this clonotype: A read error is likely, as this CDR3 ends without the conserved phenylalanine or tryptophan. The chain uses TRBV18 and TRBJ2-4; TRBD1 matches at 10 bases. In germline, CDR1 is KGHSH, CDR2 LQKENI. This CDR3 contains 14 residues. Trimming cost V 2 bases and J 7 bases; bases outside gene matches: 2. The CDR3 reads CASSPATGGNIQYS. The CDR3 DNA is TGTGCCAGCTCACCAGCGACAGGGGGCAACATTCAGTACTCC.

In its sample, this clonotype was seen many times. The V and J genes are TRBV12-3 or TRBV12-4 and TRBJ1-3; D is undetermined. Between the trimmed V and J ends, which lost 6 bases and 0 bases, there was a span of 12 bases. There are 15 residues in the CDR3. CDR3 sequence: CASSTYAGSGNTIYF. As DNA, the CDR3 is TGTGCCAGCAGCACATACGCCGGCTCTGGAAACACCATATATTTT.

This clonotype occurred many times. The V gene is TRBV6-1, the J gene TRBJ1-2, with D maybe TRBD1 (6 bases). This CDR3 has 15 amino acids. V was trimmed by 0 bases and J by 0 bases, leaving 8 bases between them. Per germline, CDR1 MNHNS and CDR2 SASEGT. In DNA, the CDR3 is TGTGCCAGCAGTGAAGCTGCAGGGGCTAACTATGGCTACACCTTC. Its translation: CASSEAAGANYGYTF.

This clonotype was detected ten times or more. This chain connects TRBV10-3 to TRBJ1-1; D is unresolved. Looked up from germline, CDR1 is ENHRY and CDR2 is SYGVKD. This CDR3 has 13 residues. V dropped 4 bases and J dropped 8 bases, with 14 bases sitting between them. CDR3 loop: CAISASEEREAFF. The CDR3, as DNA: TGTGCCATCAGTGCATCCGAGGAACGAGAAGCTTTCTTT.

A note on this clonotype: A junction end diverges from the germline sequence, so it may reflect a read error. The genes are TRBV7-6 and TRBJ2-7; D possibly corresponds to TRBD2 (5 bases). CDR1 SGHVS and CDR2 FNYEAQ come from the germline V gene. There are 13 residues in the CDR3. In DNA, the CDR3 is TGTGCCGGCAGCCCGGGGAACTCCTACGAGCAGTACTTC. This encodes CAGSPGNSYEQYF.

The table lists this clonotype with many counts. The V gene is TRBV10-2, the J gene TRBJ1-1, with 9 positions matching TRBD1. The V gene end was trimmed by 6 bases and the J gene end by 0 bases; junction bases not matched to a gene: 2. The germline V gene has CDR1 WSHSY and CDR2 SAAADI. There are 14 residues in the CDR3. CDR3 protein: CASRQGAMNTEAFF. CDR3 bases: TGCGCCAGCAGACAGGGGGCGATGAACACTGAAGCTTTCTTT.

This clonotype has at least ten counts. The chain joins TRBV19 to TRBJ1-2; D is perhaps TRBD1 (6 bases). Deletions cut 4 bases from V and 2 bases from J, with 11 bases between. This CDR3 spans 14 amino acids. Looked up from germline, CDR1 is LNHDA and CDR2 is SQIVND (reference sequence). The CDR3 region has the DNA TGTGCCAGTAGTAGGACAGACCGCAACTATGGCTACACCTTC. Encoded protein: CASSRTDRNYGYTF.

This clonotype was counted ten times or more. The chain joins TRBV7-9 to TRBJ2-7, with D possibly being TRBD1 or TRBD2 (5 bases each). CDR1 and CDR2 from the germline V gene are SEHNR and FQNEAQ (reference sequence). The V end was cut by 5 bases, the J end by 0 bases, with 14 bases between. This CDR3 contains 15 residues. The CDR3 nucleotides are TGTGCCAGCAGCGGTCGGGGCGGGTTCTCCTACGAGCAGTACTTC. Amino acids: CASSGRGGFSYEQYF.

This clonotype was counted many times. The chain is built from TRBV7-9 and TRBJ2-7; 11 bases agree with TRBD2. Per the germline V gene, CDR1 is SEHNR and CDR2 is FQNEAQ (reference sequence). CDR3 length equals 16 residues. J gave up 6 bases and V 2 bases, and 9 bases lay outside the gene matches. For the CDR3, the DNA is TGTGCCAGCAGCTTAAGTATGGGACTAGCGGAGCTCGAGCAGTACTTC. It translates to CASSLSMGLAELEQYF.

This clonotype was counted ten times or more. The rearrangement joins TRBV7-9 to TRBJ1-2; 10 positions agree with TRBD1. Germline CDR1 and CDR2: SEHNR and FQNEAQ (reference sequence). There are 15 residues in the CDR3. The V gene end was trimmed by 2 bases and the J gene end by 8 bases; junction bases not matched to a gene: 8. For the CDR3, the DNA is TGTGCCAGCAGCTTAATCGGGACAGGGGAGCGCGGCTACACCTTC. Its protein is CASSLIGTGERGYTF.

This clonotype appeared many times. This chain uses TRBV7-9 with TRBJ2-7, with 12 nucleotides matching TRBD2. CDR1 and CDR2 (germline): SEHNR, FQNEAQ (reference sequence). The trim removed 4 bases at V and 4 bases at J, leaving 8 bases unmatched. The CDR3 has 16 residues. The CDR3 DNA follows: TGTGCCAGCAGCTCAAGACTAGCGGGGGACCCTTACGAGCAGTACTTC. Its protein is CASSSRLAGDPYEQYF.

This clonotype was counted many times. The chain links TRBV11-2 to TRBJ2-6, with D tentatively TRBD1 or TRBD2 (5 bases each). The V gene's germline CDR1 is SGHAT and CDR2 FQNNGV. The CDR3 covers 16 residues. Trimming cost V 7 bases and J 4 bases, with 17 bases left between them. CDR3 DNA sequence: TGTGCCAGCACCCCAAGGCTCGGGGCCGGGGCCAACGTCCTGACTTTC. Translation: CASTPRLGAGANVLTF.

V and J are TRBV9 and TRBJ2-3, with 8 bases lining up with TRBD1. Trimming removed 4 bases from V and 5 bases from J; junction bases left unmatched: 9. Germline V gene sequence: CDR1 SGDLS, CDR2 YYNGEE. The CDR3 sequence is 15 residues long. The CDR3: CASSPGDRSIDTQYF. In DNA, the CDR3 is TGTGCCAGCAGCCCAGGGGACAGGTCAATAGATACGCAGTATTTT.

This clonotype was picked up many times. The V and J genes are TRBV9 and TRBJ1-1, with D maybe TRBD1 (5 bases). The V end lost 0 bases, the J end lost 1 base, and 7 bases lay between the germline ends. The length of the CDR3 is 14 residues. Germline CDR1 and CDR2: SGDLS and YYNGEE. The CDR3 loop is CASSVGGANTEAFF. CDR3 in DNA: TGTGCCAGCAGCGTAGGTGGGGCGAACACTGAAGCTTTCTTT. Full variable domain (outside the CDR3, taken from reference TRBV9 and TRBJ1-1): DSGVTQTPKHLITATGQRVTLRCSPRSGDLSVYWYQQSLDQGLQFLIQYYNGEERAKGNILERFSAQQFPDLHSELNLSSLELGDSALYFCASSVGGANTEAFFGQGTRLTVV.

A few counts support this clonotype. The V and J genes are TRBV25-1 and TRBJ2-3; D uncertain. V gave up 7 bases and J gave up 0 bases, with 17 bases separating them. CDR3 length: 16 residues. Per the germline V gene, CDR1 is MGHDK and CDR2 is SYGVNS. In DNA, the CDR3 is TGTGCCAGCACCCCCGGACCGGGTAAAAGCACAGATACGCAGTATTTT. It is translated as CASTPGPGKSTDTQYF.

This clonotype was detected ten times or more. V and J are TRBV7-3 and TRBJ2-2; D is perhaps TRBD2 (5 bases). Trimming pared 3 bases from V and 3 bases from J, leaving 11 bases between. Germline CDR1 reads SGHTA; CDR2 reads FQGTGA. The CDR3 runs to 15 residues. As DNA, the CDR3 is TGTGCCAGCAGCTTGGGGAGAGTCGACACCGGGGAGCTGTTTTTT. This encodes CASSLGRVDTGELFF.

The rearrangement uses TRBV9 and TRBJ2-5; no firm D call. The CDR3 is 13 amino acids. CDR1 and CDR2 from the germline V gene are SGDLS and YYNGEE. Trimming left V 0 bases short and J 2 bases short, with 5 bases between. The CDR3 loop reads CASSVVGQETQYF. The DNA of the CDR3 is TGTGCCAGCAGCGTAGTTGGGCAAGAGACCCAGTACTTC. The entire variable domain, with the rest obtained from reference TRBV9 and TRBJ2-5, is as follows: DSGVTQTPKHLITATGQRVTLRCSPRSGDLSVYWYQQSLDQGLQFLIQYYNGEERAKGNILERFSAQQFPDLHSELNLSSLELGDSALYFCASSVVGQETQYFGPGTRLLVL.

This clonotype came up many times. J is TRBJ2-2 and V is TRBV3-1, with TRBD2 as a possible D gene (5 bases). This CDR3 region has 16 residues. Trimming pared 4 bases from V and 6 bases from J, leaving 18 bases between. Germline lookup yields CDR1 LGHDT and CDR2 YNNKEL (reference sequence). DNA of the CDR3: TGTGCCAGCAGCCCTCCCGGTCTAGCAAGGCCCGGGGAGCTGTTTTTT. It translates to CASSPPGLARPGELFF.

This clonotype was detected ten times or more. J is TRBJ2-3 and V is TRBV6-2 or TRBV6-3, with D perhaps TRBD1 (6 bases). Germline lookup yields CDR1 MNHEY and CDR2 SVGEGT. V dropped 0 bases and J dropped 1 base, with 11 bases sitting between them. The CDR3 spans 16 residues. The CDR3 loop is CASSYSSRQGTDTQYF. CDR3 coding DNA: TGTGCCAGCAGTTACTCGAGTCGACAGGGCACAGATACGCAGTATTTT.

This clonotype was recorded at least ten times. This chain's CDR3 is CASSLGLAGVDTQYF. CDR3 DNA sequence: TGCGCCAGCAGCTTGGGTCTAGCGGGAGTAGATACGCAGTATTTT. The chain uses TRBV5-1 and TRBJ2-3; 10 nucleotides match TRBD2. Germline trimming cut 0 bases from V and 5 bases from J; bases unmatched to any gene: 3. The V gene's germline CDR1 is SGHRS and CDR2 YFSETQ. The CDR3 length is 15 residues. The full variable domain, completed using reference TRBV5-1 and TRBJ2-3, is KAGVTQTPRYLIKTRGQQVTLSCSPISGHRSVSWYQQTPGQGLQFLFEYFSETQRNKGNFPGRFSGRQFSNSRSEMNVSTLELGDSALYLCASSLGLAGVDTQYFGPGTRLTVL.

This clonotype has more than one count but fewer than ten. The chain uses TRBV5-4 and TRBJ2-2; no reliable D call. Germline CDR1 SGHNT, CDR2 YYREEE (reference sequence). The V and J ends lost 0 bases and 6 bases respectively, with 9 bases between them. This CDR3 has 14 amino acids. CDR3 bases: TGTGCCAGCAGCTTGGCCGAGGCCCCCGGGGAGCTGTTTTTT. Encoded protein: CASSLAEAPGELFF.

The chain's CDR3 is CAISGGGASGSEYF. In nucleotides, the CDR3 is TGTGCCATCAGTGGCGGTGGGGCTAGCGGGAGCGAGTACTTC. The gene calls are TRBV10-3 and TRBJ2-7, with 10 bases that match TRBD2. Looked up from germline, CDR1 is ENHRY and CDR2 is SYGVKD. V lost 4 bases and J lost 11; bases outside the gene matches: 11. The CDR3 runs to 14 residues.

This clonotype was detected a few times. The DNA for the CDR3 is TGTGCCAGCAGCACTCAGGGGGCGCGGACTGAAGCTTTCTTT. Its protein is CASSTQGARTEAFF. V and J are TRBV7-9 and TRBJ1-1; 8 nucleotides line up with TRBD1. Losses at the gene ends were 5 bases for V and 5 bases for J; bases not matched to a gene: 7. CDR3 size: 14 residues. Per the germline V gene, CDR1 is SEHNR and CDR2 is FQNEAQ (reference sequence).

The rearrangement joins TRBV9 to TRBJ1-1; D is ambiguous. With 3 bases removed from V and 1 base from J, the gap between germline ends came to 16 bases. The CDR3 loop spans 16 amino acids. The germline CDR1 and CDR2 sequences are SGDLS and YYNGEE. The CDR3 DNA sequence: TGTGCCAGCAGCGCTATGACGGGGTGGAAGAACACTGAAGCTTTCTTT. Its translation is CASSAMTGWKNTEAFF.